What follows describes a single T cell receptor beta chain. Its antigen is unknown. Per-base quality was not reported, and no clone a single base away is much larger than it. The CDR3, cysteine through phenylalanine, is 13 amino acids long. This entry keeps only the CDR3 DNA: 39 bases, framed from base 1. The germline V gene sets CDR1 to SQVTM and CDR2 to ANQGSEA. Deletion took 4 bases off V and 0 bases off J, with a span of 9 bases between the germline ends. This specimen comes from a study of T-cell reconstitution after alpha-beta-depleted transplantation in children (dated by TCRdb to about 2016). Study-level background: The study quantitatively tracked T-cell immune reconstitution after TCRalphabeta/CD19-depleted allogeneic hematopoietic cell transplantation in children using TCR repertoire profiling.

The sample's treatment or condition label, in plain terms: allogeneic hematopoietic cell transplantation with graft depleted of TCRalphabeta T cells and CD19 B cells. Transplant recipients were children who received TCRalphabeta/CD19-depleted allogeneic hematopoietic cell grafts. Here is what the overall study found, with its caveats: In some patients, high TCRbeta diversity at day 60 was attributed to recipient T cells and intrathymic progenitors that had survived conditioning. Over subsequent months, a decline in hyperexpanded clone frequencies was noted, and after one year, T-cell counts and TCRbeta diversity were mostly ascribed to newly produced T cells. Apparently early alphabetaT-cell count recovery about two months after transplant reportedly relied on only several hundred rapidly expanded clones derived from non-depleted graft cells.

Library method: PCR. Sequencing took place on an Illumina HiSeq 2500. Molecular barcoding was employed in the preparation of TCR libraries, with unique molecular identifiers being used to normalize TCRbeta repertoire quantification. TCRdb took the public reads, trimmed them with fastp at Q25, ran MiXCR for clone calling and kept in-frame beta chains. Duplicate CDR3 protein sequences are folded into a single record with the most common DNA and genes. The sample table holds roughly 670,000 distinct CDR3 sequences, of which under 15% were seen once. The leading ten clones occupy about 0.77% of the sample.

This receptor was obtained from a girl aged 2 to 9 with congenital amegakaryocytic thrombocytopenia, due to receive a stem cell transplant. Sequenced here: PBMCs, sampled before TCRalphabeta/CD19-depleted stem cell transplant. Recombination joined TRBV29-1 with TRBJ1-2; the D segment cannot be called with confidence. In nucleotide form, the sequence is TGCAGCGTTGTCTCCAAGACTAACTATGGCTACACCTTC. Its protein reads: CSVVSKTNYGYTF.